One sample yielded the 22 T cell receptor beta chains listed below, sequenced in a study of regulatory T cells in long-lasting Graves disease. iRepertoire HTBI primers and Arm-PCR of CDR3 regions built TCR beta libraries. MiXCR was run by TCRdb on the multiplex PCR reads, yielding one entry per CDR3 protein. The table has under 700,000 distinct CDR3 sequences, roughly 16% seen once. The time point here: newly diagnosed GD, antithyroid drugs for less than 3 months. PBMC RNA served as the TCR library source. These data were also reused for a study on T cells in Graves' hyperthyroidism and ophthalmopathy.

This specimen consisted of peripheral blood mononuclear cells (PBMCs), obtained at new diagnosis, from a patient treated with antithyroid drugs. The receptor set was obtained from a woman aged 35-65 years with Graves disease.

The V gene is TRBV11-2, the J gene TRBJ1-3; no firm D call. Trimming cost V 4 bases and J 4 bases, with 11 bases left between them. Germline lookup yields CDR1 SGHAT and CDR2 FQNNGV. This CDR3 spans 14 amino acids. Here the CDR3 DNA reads TGTGCCAGCAGCTCCGGACTGGCCGGAAACACCATATATTTT. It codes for CASSSGLAGNTIYF.

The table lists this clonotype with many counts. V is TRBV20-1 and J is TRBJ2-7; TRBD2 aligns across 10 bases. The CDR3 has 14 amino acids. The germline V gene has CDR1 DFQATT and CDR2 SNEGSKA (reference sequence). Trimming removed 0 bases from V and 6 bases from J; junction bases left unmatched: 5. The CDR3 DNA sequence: TGCAGTGCTAGAGATCGACTAGCGGGTCTCGAGCAGTACTTC. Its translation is CSARDRLAGLEQYF.

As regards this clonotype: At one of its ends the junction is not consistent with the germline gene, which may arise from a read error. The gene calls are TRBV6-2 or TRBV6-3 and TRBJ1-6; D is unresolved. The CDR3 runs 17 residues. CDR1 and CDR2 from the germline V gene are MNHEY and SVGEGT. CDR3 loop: CASSDSWRSSYNSPLHF. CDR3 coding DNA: TGTGCCAGCAGTGACTCTTGGAGGAGCTCCTATAATTCACCCCTCCACTTT.

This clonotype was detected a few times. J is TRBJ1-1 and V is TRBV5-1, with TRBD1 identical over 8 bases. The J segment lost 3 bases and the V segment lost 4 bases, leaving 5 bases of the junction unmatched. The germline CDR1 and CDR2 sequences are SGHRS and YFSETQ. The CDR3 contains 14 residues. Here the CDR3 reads CASSAGQGHTEAFF. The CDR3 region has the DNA TGCGCCAGCAGCGCCGGACAGGGCCACACTGAAGCTTTCTTT.

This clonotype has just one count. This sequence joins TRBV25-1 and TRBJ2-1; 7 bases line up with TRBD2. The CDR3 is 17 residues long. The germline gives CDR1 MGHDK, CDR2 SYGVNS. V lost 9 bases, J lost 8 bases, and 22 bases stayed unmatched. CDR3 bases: TGTGCCAGTCATGGAGTACAGGCCGGACTAGGGTCGTATGAGCAGTTCTTC. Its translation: CASHGVQAGLGSYEQFF.

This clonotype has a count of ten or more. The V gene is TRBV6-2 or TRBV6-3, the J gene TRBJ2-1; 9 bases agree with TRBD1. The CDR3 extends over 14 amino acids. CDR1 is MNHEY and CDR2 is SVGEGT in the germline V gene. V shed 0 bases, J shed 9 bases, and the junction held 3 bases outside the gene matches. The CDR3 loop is CASSYSRQGGEQFF. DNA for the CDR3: TGTGCCAGCAGTTACTCAAGACAGGGGGGTGAGCAGTTCTTC.

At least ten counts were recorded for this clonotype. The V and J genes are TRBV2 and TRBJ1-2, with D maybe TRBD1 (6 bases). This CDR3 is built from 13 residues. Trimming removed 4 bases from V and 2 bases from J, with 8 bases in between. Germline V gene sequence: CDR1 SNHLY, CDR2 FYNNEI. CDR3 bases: TGTGCCAGCAGTGCTGACAGGAACTATGGCTACACCTTC. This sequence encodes CASSADRNYGYTF.

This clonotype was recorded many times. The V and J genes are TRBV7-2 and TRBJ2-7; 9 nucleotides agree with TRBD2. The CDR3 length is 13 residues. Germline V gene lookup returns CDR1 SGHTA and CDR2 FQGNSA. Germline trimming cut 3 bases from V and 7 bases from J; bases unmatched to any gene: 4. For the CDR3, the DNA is TGTGCCAGCAGCTTCCGACTAGCGGAAGAGCAGTACTTC. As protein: CASSFRLAEEQYF.

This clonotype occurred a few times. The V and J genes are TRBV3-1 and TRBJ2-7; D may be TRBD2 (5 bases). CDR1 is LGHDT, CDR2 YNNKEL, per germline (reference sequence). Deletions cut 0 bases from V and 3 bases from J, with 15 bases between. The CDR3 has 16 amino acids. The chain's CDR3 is CASSQDMTGFRYEQYF. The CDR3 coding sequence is TGTGCCAGCAGCCAAGACATGACGGGATTTCGCTACGAGCAGTACTTC.

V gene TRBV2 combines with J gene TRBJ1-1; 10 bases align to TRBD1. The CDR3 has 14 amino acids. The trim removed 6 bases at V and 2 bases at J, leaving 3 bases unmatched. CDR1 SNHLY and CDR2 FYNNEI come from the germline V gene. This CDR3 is CASRGTGANTEAFF. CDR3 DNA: TGTGCCAGCAGAGGGACAGGGGCCAACACTGAAGCTTTCTTT. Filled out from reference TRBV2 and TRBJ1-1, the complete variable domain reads EPEVTQTPSHQVTQMGQEVILRCVPISNHLYFYWYRQILGQKVEFLVSFYNNEISEKSEIFDDQFSVERPDGSNFTLKIRSTKLEDSAMYFCASRGTGANTEAFFGQGTRLTVV.

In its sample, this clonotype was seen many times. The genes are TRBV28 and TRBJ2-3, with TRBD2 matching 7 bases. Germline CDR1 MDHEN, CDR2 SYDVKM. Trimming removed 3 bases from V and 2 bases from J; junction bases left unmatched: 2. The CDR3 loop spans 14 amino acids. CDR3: CASSFGGYTDTQYF. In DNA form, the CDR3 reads TGTGCCAGCAGTTTCGGGGGGTACACAGATACGCAGTATTTT.

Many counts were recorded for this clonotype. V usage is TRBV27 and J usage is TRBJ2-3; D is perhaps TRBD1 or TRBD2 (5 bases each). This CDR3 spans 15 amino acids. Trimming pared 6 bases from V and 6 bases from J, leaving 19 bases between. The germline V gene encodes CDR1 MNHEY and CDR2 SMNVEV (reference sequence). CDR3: CASRPWGSPGDTQYF. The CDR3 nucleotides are TGTGCCAGCAGGCCTTGGGGGAGCCCAGGGGATACGCAGTATTTT.

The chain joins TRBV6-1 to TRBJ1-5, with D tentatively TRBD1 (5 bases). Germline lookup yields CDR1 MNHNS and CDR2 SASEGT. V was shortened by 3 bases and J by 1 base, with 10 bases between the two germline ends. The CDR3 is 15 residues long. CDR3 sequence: CASSEGRASNQPQHF. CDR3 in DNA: TGTGCCAGCAGTGAGGGCAGGGCGAGCAATCAGCCCCAGCATTTT.

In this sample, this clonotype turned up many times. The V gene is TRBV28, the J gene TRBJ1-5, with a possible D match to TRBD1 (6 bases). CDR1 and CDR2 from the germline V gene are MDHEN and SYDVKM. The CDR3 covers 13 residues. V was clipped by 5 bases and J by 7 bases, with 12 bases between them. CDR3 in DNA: TGTGCCAGCAGTCCATTAGGGGGGCAGCCCCAGCATTTT. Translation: CASSPLGGQPQHF.

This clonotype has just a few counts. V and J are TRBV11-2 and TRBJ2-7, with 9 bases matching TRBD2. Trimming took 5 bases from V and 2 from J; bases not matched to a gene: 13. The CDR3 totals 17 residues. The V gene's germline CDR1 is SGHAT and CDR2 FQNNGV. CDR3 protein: CASSQLRGRGGTYEQYF. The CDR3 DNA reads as TGTGCCAGCAGCCAACTGCGGGGGCGGGGGGGCACCTACGAGCAGTACTTC. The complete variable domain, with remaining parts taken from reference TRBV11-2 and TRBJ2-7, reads EAGVAQSPRYKIIEKRQSVAFWCNPISGHATLYWYQQILGQGPKLLIQFQNNGVVDDSQLPKDRFSAERLKGVDSTLKIQPAKLEDSAVYLCASSQLRGRGGTYEQYFGPGTRLTVT.

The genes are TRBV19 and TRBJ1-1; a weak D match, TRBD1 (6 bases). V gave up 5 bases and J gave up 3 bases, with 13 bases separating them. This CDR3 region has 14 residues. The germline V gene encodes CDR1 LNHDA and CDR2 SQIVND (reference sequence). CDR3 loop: CASSLQDSYTEAFF. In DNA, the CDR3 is TGTGCCAGTAGTCTCCAGGACAGCTACACTGAAGCTTTCTTT.

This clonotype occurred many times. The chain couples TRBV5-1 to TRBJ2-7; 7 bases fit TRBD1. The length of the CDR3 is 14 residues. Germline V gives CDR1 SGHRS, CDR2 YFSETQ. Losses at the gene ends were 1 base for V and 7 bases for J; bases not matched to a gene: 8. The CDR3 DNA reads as TGCGCCAGCAGCTTGAGCACAGGGGTCGGGGAGCAGTACTTC. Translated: CASSLSTGVGEQYF.

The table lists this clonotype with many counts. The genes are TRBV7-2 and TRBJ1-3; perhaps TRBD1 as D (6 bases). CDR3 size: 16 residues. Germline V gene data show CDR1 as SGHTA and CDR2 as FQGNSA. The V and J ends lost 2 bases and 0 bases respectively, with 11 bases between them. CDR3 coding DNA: TGTGCCAGCAGCTTATCCGGACAGATCTCTGGAAACACCATATATTTT. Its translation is CASSLSGQISGNTIYF.

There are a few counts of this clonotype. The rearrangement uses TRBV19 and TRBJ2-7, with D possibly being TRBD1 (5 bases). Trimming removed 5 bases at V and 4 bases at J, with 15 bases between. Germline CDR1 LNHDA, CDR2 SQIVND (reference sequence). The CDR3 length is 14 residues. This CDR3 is CASSLTARIYEQYF. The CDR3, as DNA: TGTGCCAGTAGTCTGACAGCGAGGATATACGAGCAGTACTTC.

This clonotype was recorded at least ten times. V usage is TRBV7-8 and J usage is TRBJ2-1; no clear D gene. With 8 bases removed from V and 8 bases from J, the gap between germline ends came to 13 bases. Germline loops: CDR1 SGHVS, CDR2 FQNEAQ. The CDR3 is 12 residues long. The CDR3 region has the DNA TGTGCCAGCCACACCCTAGGGCATGAGCAGTTCTTC. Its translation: CASHTLGHEQFF.

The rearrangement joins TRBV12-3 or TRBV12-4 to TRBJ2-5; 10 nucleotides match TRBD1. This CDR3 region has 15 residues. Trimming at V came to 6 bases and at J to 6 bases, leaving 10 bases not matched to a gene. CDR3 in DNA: TGTGCCAGCAGCCGCAGGACAGGGGGTTTAAAGACCCAGTACTTC. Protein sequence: CASSRRTGGLKTQYF.

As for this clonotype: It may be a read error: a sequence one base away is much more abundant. The CDR3 region is CASSLWEGLSTGTQYF. Written as DNA, the CDR3 is TGTGCCAGCAGCTTATGGGAGGGTTTGAGCACAGGTACGCAGTATTTT. This chain connects TRBV7-2 to TRBJ2-3; the match to TRBD2 covers 7 bases. The germline gives CDR1 SGHTA, CDR2 FQGNSA. The CDR3 runs to 16 residues. The full variable domain, its missing parts supplied by reference TRBV7-2 and TRBJ2-3, is GAGVSQSPSNKVTEKGKDVELRCDPISGHTALYWYRQSLGQGLEFLIYFQGNSAPDKSGLPSDRFSAERTGGSVSTLTIQRTQQEDSAVYLCASSLWEGLSTGTQYFGPGTRLTVL.